This entry lists 21 T cell receptor beta chains sequenced from one sample in a study of a mutant IDH1 vaccine in newly diagnosed glioma. The antigens these receptors bind are not known. Time point reported: week 35, safety follow-up. Vaccination comprised doses that each held 300 ug of mutant IDH1 20-mer peptide, plus topical imiquimod. Data came from immunoSEQ multiplex PCR; TCRdb stores just in-frame clones and leaves some out. The table records 69,000 or so clones, around 87% of them present only once. The sample was PBMCs, taken from a glioma patient whose treatment included an IDH1 peptide vaccine. All receptors derive from a man aged 30-40 years with glioma.

The chain has TRBV4-2 and TRBJ1-1; perhaps TRBD1 as D (5 bases). From germline, CDR1 is LGHNA and CDR2 YNFKEQ. The CDR3 totals 14 residues. Trimming stripped 5 bases from V and 6 bases from J, with 16 bases between. The CDR3 here is CASSLGGYGSEAFF. The DNA of the CDR3 is TGTGCCAGCAGCTTGGGGGGTTATGGATCTGAAGCTTTCTTT.

In nucleotides, the CDR3 is TGTGCCACCAAACGGGGGGCAGATACGCAGTATTTT. Amino acid sequence: CATKRGADTQYF. The V gene is TRBV28, the J gene TRBJ2-3, with 7 bases lining up with TRBD2. The CDR3 spans 12 residues. V shed 10 bases, J shed 4 bases, and the junction held 5 bases outside the gene matches. Germline V CDR1 and CDR2: MDHEN, SYDVKM.

The chain joins TRBV27 to TRBJ1-2; no firm D call. The ends were cut back, 6 bases at V and 2 bases at J, with 13 bases in the middle. The germline V gene encodes CDR1 MNHEY and CDR2 SMNVEV (reference sequence). The CDR3 is made up of 14 amino acids. CDR3 nucleotides: TGTGCCAGCAGCAGCTCCGATTGGAACTATGGCTACACCTTC. Translation gives CASSSSDWNYGYTF.

The chain recombines TRBV5-5 with TRBJ1-2; D is possibly TRBD1 (6 bases). Trimming left V 6 bases short and J 3 bases short, with 24 bases between. CDR3 length: 17 residues. Germline V lookup: CDR1 SGHKS, CDR2 YYEKEE (reference sequence). As DNA, the CDR3 is TGTGCCAGCACCTTAAACAGGGATCCTCACGTGGACTATGGCTACACCTTC. It is translated as CASTLNRDPHVDYGYTF.

The gene calls are TRBV9 and TRBJ2-2, with no clear D. The CDR3 loop spans 16 amino acids. Per the germline V gene, CDR1 is SGDLS and CDR2 is YYNGEE. Trimming stripped 1 base from V and 5 bases from J, with 15 bases between. CDR3 DNA: TGTGCCAGCAGCGTAATGTCAAGGGTGGTAACCGGGGAGCTGTTTTTT. Encoded protein: CASSVMSRVVTGELFF.

This clone was picked up one time. CDR3 protein: CATSKTSGESYEQYF. As DNA, the CDR3 is TGTGCCACCAGCAAAACTAGCGGGGAGTCCTACGAGCAGTACTTC. This chain joins TRBV15 and TRBJ2-7, with 10 bases lining up with TRBD2. The CDR3 has 15 amino acids. The germline CDR1 and CDR2 sequences are LNHNV and YYDKDF (reference sequence). Trimming removed 4 bases from V and 1 base from J; junction bases left unmatched: 4. The whole variable domain, remainder taken from reference TRBV15 and TRBJ2-7, is DAMVIQNPRYQVTQFGKPVTLSCSQTLNHNVMYWYQQKSSQAPKLLFHYYDKDFNNEADTPDNFQSRRPNTSFCFLDIRSPGLGDTAMYLCATSKTSGESYEQYFGPGTRLTVT.

This chain connects TRBV30 to TRBJ2-1; the D is unclear. The CDR3 runs to 14 residues. V was shortened by 4 bases and J by 2 bases, with 12 bases between the two germline ends. Germline CDR1 reads GTSNPN; CDR2 reads SVGIG (reference sequence). The CDR3, as DNA: TGTGCCTGGACCCCTGGCGTACCCTACAATGAGCAGTTCTTC. It translates to CAWTPGVPYNEQFF.

The chain combines TRBV27 with TRBJ1-4; no firm D call. The germline gives CDR1 MNHEY, CDR2 SMNVEV (reference sequence). The length of the CDR3 is 15 residues. V was clipped by 5 bases and J by 0 bases, with 10 bases between them. Here the CDR3 reads CASSTHFSTNEKLFF. In DNA, the CDR3 is TGTGCCAGCAGTACACACTTTTCAACTAATGAAAAACTGTTTTTT.

The sample holds one count of this clone. This chain links TRBV12-2 with TRBJ2-4. TRBV12-2 has pseudogene status. The CDR3 consists of 15 residues. CDR3 residues: CASRLGPGGRDIQYF. DNA of the CDR3: TGTGCAAGTCGCTTAGGTCCCGGGGGCCGGGACATTCAGTACTTC.

This sequence joins TRBV19 and TRBJ2-7, with TRBD1 matching 7 bases. This CDR3 is built from 14 residues. Germline-derived CDR1 and CDR2 are LNHDA and SQIVND (reference sequence). The trim removed 3 bases at V and 2 bases at J, leaving 4 bases unmatched. The CDR3 protein is CASSIGTATYEQYF. CDR3 sequence (DNA): TGTGCCAGTAGTATCGGGACAGCCACCTACGAGCAGTACTTC.

This chain joins TRBV19 and TRBJ1-1; D is perhaps TRBD1 (6 bases). V dropped 3 bases and J dropped 5 bases, with 13 bases sitting between them. The germline V gene encodes CDR1 LNHDA and CDR2 SQIVND (reference sequence). CDR3 length equals 14 residues. The CDR3 sequence: CASSIRGGKTEAFF. CDR3 sequence (DNA): TGTGCCAGTAGTATTAGGGGGGGTAAGACTGAAGCTTTCTTT.

The chain uses TRBV29-1 and TRBJ1-1; D gene ambiguous. The CDR3 length is 12 residues. CDR1 and CDR2 (germline): SQVTM, ANQGSEA. Between the trimmed V and J ends, which lost 4 bases and 2 bases, there was a span of 8 bases. DNA of the CDR3: TGCAGCGTTGCTCAGTTTAACACTGAAGCTTTCTTT. It translates to CSVAQFNTEAFF.

The genes are TRBV19 and TRBJ2-1; tentative D call: TRBD2 (6 bases). Trimming removed 5 bases at V and 3 bases at J, with 11 bases between. This CDR3 spans 14 amino acids. The V gene's germline CDR1 is LNHDA and CDR2 SQIVND (reference sequence). The CDR3 DNA follows: TGTGCCAGTAGTTATAGCGGAGACTACAATGAGCAGTTCTTC. Translated, it gives CASSYSGDYNEQFF.

This clone was detected only once. This chain uses TRBV7-9 with TRBJ2-1; D call uncertain. The CDR3 runs 14 residues. Per the germline V gene, CDR1 is SEHNR and CDR2 is FQNEAQ (reference sequence). V was clipped by 2 bases and J by 5 bases, with 10 bases between them. The CDR3 loop is CASSLPLIHNEQFF. CDR3 nucleotide sequence: TGTGCCAGCAGCTTACCACTGATACACAATGAGCAGTTCTTC.

The sample holds one count of this clone. This chain uses TRBV28 with TRBJ1-2; a possible D gene is TRBD1 (6 bases). V shed 7 bases and J shed 6 bases, with 15 bases lying between them. There are 13 residues in the CDR3. Germline CDR1 MDHEN, CDR2 SYDVKM. CDR3 amino acids: CASTGQRINGYTF. Written as DNA, the CDR3 is TGTGCCAGCACCGGACAGCGGATTAATGGCTACACCTTC.

This chain connects TRBV5-1 to TRBJ2-7, with D unclear. CDR3 length: 15 amino acids. Germline CDR1 is SGHRS and CDR2 is YFSETQ. V lost 1 base and J 5 bases, leaving 16 bases between the germline ends. The CDR3 DNA follows: TGCGCCAGCAGCTTGCTCAGCCCAGGCCCCCACGAGCAGTACTTC. Translated, it gives CASSLLSPGPHEQYF.

This clone was seen only once. V gene TRBV29-1 combines with J gene TRBJ2-1; 11 nucleotides line up with TRBD2. Germline values: CDR1 SQVTM, CDR2 ANQGSEA. V shed 8 bases and J 2 bases; nucleotides not matched to a gene: 11. The CDR3 consists of 16 residues. The CDR3 bases are TGCAGCACCACGGGCCTAGCGGGGGGAACCTACAATGAGCAGTTCTTC. Translated: CSTTGLAGGTYNEQFF.

The chain is built from TRBV19 and TRBJ2-4; 13 bases fit TRBD2. Per the germline V gene, CDR1 is LNHDA and CDR2 is SQIVND (reference sequence). CDR3 size: 17 residues. Unmatched junction bases numbered 6, after V lost 5 bases and J lost 2 bases. CDR3 amino acids: CASSSRTSGGTKNIQYF. For the CDR3, the DNA is TGTGCCAGTAGTTCCCGGACTAGCGGGGGAACCAAAAACATTCAGTACTTC. The full variable domain, its missing parts supplied by reference TRBV19 and TRBJ2-4, is DGGITQSPKYLFRKEGQNVTLSCEQNLNHDAMYWYRQDPGQGLRLIYYSQIVNDFQKGDIAEGYSVSREKKESFPLTVTSAQKNPTAFYLCASSSRTSGGTKNIQYFGAGTRLSVL.

The CDR3 sequence is CASRGTYEQYF. CDR3 nucleotides: TGTGCCAGCAGGGGCACCTACGAGCAGTACTTC. The chain carries TRBV6-1 and TRBJ2-7; D unclear. The CDR3 is made up of 11 amino acids. Trimming removed 6 bases from V and 2 bases from J, with 5 bases in between. Germline V gene sequence: CDR1 MNHNS, CDR2 SASEGT.

The chain couples TRBV10-3 to TRBJ1-5; no definite D call. Looked up from germline, CDR1 is ENHRY and CDR2 is SYGVKD. The CDR3 is 12 residues long. Trimming shortened V by 4 bases and J by 1 base, and 2 bases separated the two germline ends. The CDR3 DNA reads TGTGCCATCAGTGGCAGCAATCAGCCCCAGCATTTT. Translation gives CAISGSNQPQHF.

The chain has TRBV19 and TRBJ1-2, with TRBD1 matching over 7 bases. V shed 1 base and J 8 bases; nucleotides not matched to a gene: 4. The length of the CDR3 is 13 residues. Germline V gene lookup returns CDR1 LNHDA and CDR2 SQIVND (reference sequence). As DNA, the CDR3 is TGTGCCAGTAGTATAGGACAGGGCAGCGGCTACACCTTC. This sequence encodes CASSIGQGSGYTF.